This entry lists 31 T cell receptor beta chains sequenced from one sample in a study of neoadjuvant anti-PD-1 for oral cavity cancer. Here immunoSEQ multiplex PCR was the method, and the copy in TCRdb shows in-frame clones only, minus some. The table records tens of thousands of clones, approximately 80% of them present only once. This specimen was PBMCs, taken before nivolumab (anti-PD-1) treatment. These receptors were taken from a person aged 40 to 85 with oral cavity squamous cell carcinoma.

The chain links TRBV6-5 to TRBJ2-5; 8 bases fit TRBD2. Germline loops: CDR1 MNHEY, CDR2 SVGAGI. This CDR3 contains 15 residues. V trimming: 2 bases; J trimming: 4 bases; junction bases outside the gene matches: 6. The CDR3 region has the DNA TGTGCCAGCAGTTACCGCGGACTAGCCGCAGAGACCCAGTACTTC. Translated: CASSYRGLAAETQYF.

The V call is TRBV12-5, the J call TRBJ2-3; 10 positions match TRBD2. Unmatched junction bases numbered 3, after V lost 1 base and J lost 2 bases. This CDR3 has 16 amino acids. Per the germline V gene, CDR1 is LGHNT and CDR2 is FRNRAP. In DNA, the CDR3 is TGTGCTAGTGGTTTGGGACTAGCGGGCCCCACAGATACGCAGTATTTT. It encodes CASGLGLAGPTDTQYF.

This chain links TRBV30 with TRBJ1-2; 10 positions match TRBD1. The germline CDR1 and CDR2 sequences are GTSNPN and SVGIG (reference sequence). This CDR3 spans 16 amino acids. J gave up 4 bases and V 5 bases, and 13 bases lay outside the gene matches. CDR3 nucleotide sequence: TGTGCCTGGGGCCTACTCCGGGACAGGGGATTCTATGGCTACACCTTC. As protein: CAWGLLRDRGFYGYTF.

This clone has just one count. This chain's CDR3 is CATTPGQGTTGELFF. The CDR3 DNA is TGTGCCACCACACCGGGACAGGGAACCACCGGGGAGCTGTTTTTT. The V call is TRBV10-3, the J call TRBJ2-2; 9 nucleotides line up with TRBD1. After removal of 10 bases from V and 4 bases from J, the junction contained 10 bases not matched to a gene. Germline-derived CDR1 and CDR2 are ENHRY and SYGVKD. This CDR3 comprises 15 residues.

CDR3 nucleotide sequence: TGTGCCAGCAGCTTAATACCGGGCAGGGTGGAGACCCAGTACTTC. Protein: CASSLIPGRVETQYF. The chain links TRBV7-3 to TRBJ2-5; D might be TRBD1 (5 bases). V lost 1 base and J lost 5, with 14 bases in between. The V gene's germline CDR1 is SGHTA and CDR2 FQGTGA. CDR3 length equals 15 residues.

V gene TRBV6-5 combines with J gene TRBJ1-1; D unresolved. Germline assignment: CDR1 MNHEY and CDR2 SVGAGI. The V end was cut by 9 bases, the J end by 1 base, with 12 bases between. The CDR3 spans 13 residues. The DNA for the CDR3 is TGTGCCAGTAAAGGGAGCCGGAACACTGAAGCTTTCTTT. It translates to CASKGSRNTEAFF.

The chain employs TRBV6-5 and TRBJ2-1; D unresolved. The germline V and J ends were trimmed by 2 bases and 0 bases, with 5 bases remaining between them. The CDR3 totals 14 residues. Germline CDR1 and CDR2: MNHEY and SVGAGI. CDR3 in DNA: TGTGCCAGCAGTTACAGGCTCTCCTACAATGAGCAGTTCTTC. It yields the protein CASSYRLSYNEQFF.

V and J are TRBV13 and TRBJ2-5; TRBD1 matches at 7 bases. Unmatched junction bases numbered 5, after V lost 2 bases and J lost 5 bases. The CDR3 is made up of 14 amino acids. Germline CDR1 and CDR2: PRHDT and FYEKMQ (reference sequence). The CDR3, as DNA: TGTGCCAGCAGCTTACGACAGGGTGGGGAGACCCAGTACTTC. Translation gives CASSLRQGGETQYF. The whole variable domain, filled in from reference TRBV13 and TRBJ2-5, reads AAGVIQSPRHLIKEKRETATLKCYPIPRHDTVYWYQQGPGQDPQFLISFYEKMQSDKGSIPDRFSAQQFSDYHSELNMSSLELGDSALYFCASSLRQGGETQYFGPGTRLLVL.

The V and J genes are TRBV5-1 and TRBJ2-3; the match to TRBD2 covers 11 bases. Germline CDR1 reads SGHRS; CDR2 reads YFSETQ. The CDR3 is 16 residues long. Germline trimming cut 0 bases from V and 6 bases from J; bases unmatched to any gene: 6. The CDR3 DNA reads as TGCGCCAGCAGCTTGGTAGCGGGAGGGTCCTACGATACGCAGTATTTT. It translates to CASSLVAGGSYDTQYF.

This chain uses TRBV27 with TRBJ1-1; 9 nucleotides line up with TRBD1. CDR3 length: 13 amino acids. Trimming at V came to 6 bases and at J to 5 bases, leaving 4 bases not matched to a gene. CDR1 is MNHEY, CDR2 SMNVEV, per germline (reference sequence). CDR3 region: CASSGQGRTEAFF. The CDR3 DNA is TGTGCCAGCAGCGGACAGGGGAGGACTGAAGCTTTCTTT.

This chain connects TRBV9 to TRBJ2-1; a weak D match, TRBD1 (5 bases). The CDR3 consists of 16 residues. Germline values: CDR1 SGDLS, CDR2 YYNGEE. V lost 4 bases and J lost 2, with 16 bases in between. CDR3 region: CASSIMGQGAYNEQFF. CDR3 bases: TGTGCCAGCAGCATTATGGGGCAGGGTGCCTACAATGAGCAGTTCTTC.

The V gene is TRBV4-2, the J gene TRBJ2-1; the D gene is possibly TRBD2 (5 bases). CDR3 length: 18 amino acids. V was cut by 1 base and J by 7 bases, with 23 bases left in between. Germline CDR1 LGHNA, CDR2 YNFKEQ. CDR3 in DNA: TGTGCCAGCAGCCAAGCCTCTCACGGAGCCGGGGTAAGGAATGAGCAGTTCTTC. Translating gives CASSQASHGAGVRNEQFF.

J is TRBJ2-5 and V is TRBV5-1, with a weak D call TRBD1 (5 bases). This CDR3 has 15 residues. Germline-derived CDR1 and CDR2 are SGHRS and YFSETQ. V gave up 1 base and J gave up 0 bases, with 10 bases separating them. The CDR3 loop reads CASSLLGAYQETQYF. DNA for the CDR3: TGCGCCAGCAGCTTGTTAGGGGCGTACCAAGAGACCCAGTACTTC.

The chain is built from TRBV2 and TRBJ1-1, with D possibly being TRBD1 (6 bases). This CDR3 region has 14 residues. Germline assignment: CDR1 SNHLY and CDR2 FYNNEI. Deletions cut 4 bases from V and 0 bases from J, with 9 bases between. The CDR3 coding sequence is TGTGCCAGCAGTGCGGCAGGGGTGAACACTGAAGCTTTCTTT. Its translation: CASSAAGVNTEAFF.

This sequence joins TRBV5-1 and TRBJ2-6; D is unresolved. Germline V gives CDR1 SGHRS, CDR2 YFSETQ. V lost 4 bases to trimming and J lost 1 base, with 6 bases between them. The CDR3 is 14 amino acids. The CDR3 bases are TGCGCCAGCAGCCCGCTATCTGGGGCCAACGTCCTGACTTTC. This translates into CASSPLSGANVLTF.

The V and J genes are TRBV6-1 and TRBJ2-6; the D is unclear. The V and J ends lost 0 bases and 0 bases respectively, with 9 bases between them. This CDR3 spans 17 amino acids. Germline V gene data show CDR1 as MNHNS and CDR2 as SASEGT. The CDR3 region is CASSEAGRYSGANVLTF. CDR3 nucleotide sequence: TGTGCCAGCAGTGAAGCGGGTCGATACTCTGGGGCCAACGTCCTGACTTTC.

This CDR3 reads CASSLVQTSYEQYF. For the CDR3, the DNA is TGTGCCAGCAGTTTAGTACAGACATCCTACGAGCAGTACTTC. The rearrangement uses TRBV28 and TRBJ2-7, with unresolved D. The V gene lost 2 bases and the J gene lost 1 base, with 9 bases spanning the gap. The CDR3 extends over 14 amino acids. Germline V gives CDR1 MDHEN, CDR2 SYDVKM.

The chain carries TRBV29-1 and TRBJ2-5, with 8 bases fitting TRBD1. CDR1 SQVTM and CDR2 ANQGSEA come from the germline V gene. This CDR3 contains 13 residues. V was pared by 2 bases and J by 6 bases, with 5 bases of the junction left unmatched. The chain's CDR3 is CSVERTGRKTQYF. The CDR3 DNA reads TGCAGCGTTGAACGGACAGGGCGAAAGACCCAGTACTTC.

CDR3 region: CASIQGGLGAFF. The CDR3 DNA is TGTGCCAGCATTCAGGGGGGCCTCGGAGCTTTCTTT. The chain joins TRBV2 to TRBJ1-1, with TRBD1 matching 7 bases. The CDR3 extends over 12 amino acids. The V and J ends lost 7 bases and 10 bases, in that order; junction bases with no gene match: 9. The germline V gene has CDR1 SNHLY and CDR2 FYNNEI. The full variable domain, completed using reference TRBV2 and TRBJ1-1, is EPEVTQTPSHQVTQMGQEVILRCVPISNHLYFYWYRQILGQKVEFLVSFYNNEISEKSEIFDDQFSVERPDGSNFTLKIRSTKLEDSAMYFCASIQGGLGAFFGQGTRLTVV.

The chain is built from TRBV2 and TRBJ2-1; possible D gene TRBD1, 5 bases. The CDR3 totals 14 residues. CDR1 is SNHLY and CDR2 is FYNNEI in the germline V gene. The germline V and J ends were trimmed by 4 bases and 8 bases, with 15 bases remaining between them. The CDR3 bases are TGTGCCAGCAGTGGACAGATTAGTGAGGATGAGCAGTTCTTC. This encodes CASSGQISEDEQFF.

The V call is TRBV5-6, the J call TRBJ2-7; the D gene could be TRBD1 or TRBD2 (5 bases each). Germline-derived CDR1 and CDR2 are SGHDT and YYEEEE. The CDR3 contains 15 residues. The ends were cut back, 0 bases at V and 3 bases at J, with 13 bases in the middle. The CDR3 reads CASSLAGTASYEQYF. The DNA for the CDR3 is TGTGCCAGCAGCTTGGCCGGGACCGCGAGCTACGAGCAGTACTTC.

The V and J genes are TRBV19 and TRBJ2-5, with TRBD2 identical over 8 bases. J lost 4 bases, V lost 5 bases, and 12 bases had no gene match. The CDR3 is 16 amino acids. CDR1 is LNHDA, CDR2 SQIVND, per germline (reference sequence). CDR3 sequence (DNA): TGTGCCAGTAGTCTCATAGCGGGACCCTCCCCAGAGACCCAGTACTTC. Its protein product is CASSLIAGPSPETQYF.

The chain uses TRBV5-1 and TRBJ2-1, with TRBD2 matching 11 bases. CDR1 is SGHRS, CDR2 YFSETQ, per germline. V shed 4 bases, J shed 7 bases, and the junction held 10 bases outside the gene matches. The CDR3 extends over 16 amino acids. The CDR3 coding sequence is TGCGCCAGCAGCCCGGGGGGGCTAGCGGGAGGTAATGAGCAGTTCTTC. Translating it yields CASSPGGLAGGNEQFF.

The CDR3 nucleotides read TGCAGCGCCCGGGACTACTACCACGAGCAGTACTTC. The encoded protein is CSARDYYHEQYF. This sequence joins TRBV29-1 and TRBJ2-7; 7 bases fit TRBD2. Germline trimming cut 7 bases from V and 5 bases from J; bases unmatched to any gene: 8. This CDR3 contains 12 residues. Germline V gene sequence: CDR1 SQVTM, CDR2 ANQGSEA.

This chain connects TRBV20-1 to TRBJ2-5; D gene unclear. CDR3 length: 10 amino acids. Germline CDR1 is DFQATT and CDR2 is SNEGSKA (reference sequence). V was pared by 6 bases and J by 10 bases, with 12 bases between. DNA of the CDR3: TGCAGTGCCAACTCCCCACACCAGTACTTC. Encoded protein: CSANSPHQYF.

CDR3 nucleotides: TGTGCCAGCAGCCCCGGTTTGCTGTCTGAAGGCGAGCAGTACTTC. It yields the protein CASSPGLLSEGEQYF. The chain uses TRBV11-3 and TRBJ2-7; no firm D call. Germline loops: CDR1 SGHNT, CDR2 YENEEA. The CDR3 is 15 amino acids. Deletions cut 5 bases from V and 6 bases from J, with 20 bases between. Filled out from reference TRBV11-3 and TRBJ2-7, the complete variable domain reads EAGVVQSPRYKIIEKKQPVAFWCNPISGHNTLYWYLQNLGQGPELLIRYENEEAVDDSQLPKDRFSAERLKGVDSTLKIQPAELGDSAVYLCASSPGLLSEGEQYFGPGTRLTVT.

This sequence joins TRBV4-1 and TRBJ2-1; 9 bases are shared with TRBD2. CDR1 is MGHRA, CDR2 YSYEKL, per germline. This CDR3 is 17 amino acids long. V shed 4 bases and J 6 bases; nucleotides not matched to a gene: 13. CDR3 DNA: TGCGCCAGCAGCCGGTCTGGGTTAGCGGGAGACCCCAATGAGCAGTTCTTC. Its translation: CASSRSGLAGDPNEQFF.

This clone has more than one count but fewer than ten. This chain uses TRBV18 with TRBJ1-1; D is perhaps TRBD1 (5 bases). V was trimmed by 2 bases and J by 1 base, leaving 14 bases between them. Germline CDR1 and CDR2: KGHSH and LQKENI. This CDR3 is 16 amino acids long. CDR3 loop: CASSPDSLATNTEAFF. The CDR3 DNA is TGTGCCAGCTCACCAGACAGTTTGGCTACGAACACTGAAGCTTTCTTT.

The J gene is TRBJ1-5, the V gene TRBV2; no reliable D call. The CDR3 has 13 amino acids. V lost 4 bases, J lost 3 bases, and 7 bases lay in between. Germline values: CDR1 SNHLY, CDR2 FYNNEI. This chain's CDR3 is CASSGPNNQPQHF. In DNA, the CDR3 is TGTGCCAGCAGTGGTCCGAACAATCAGCCCCAGCATTTT.

The V call is TRBV30, the J call TRBJ2-5; D gene unclear. Germline CDR1 is GTSNPN and CDR2 is SVGIG (reference sequence). V was shortened by 2 bases and J by 1 base, with 8 bases between the two germline ends. This CDR3 region has 13 residues. CDR3 region: CAWSPTFQETQYF. In DNA form, the CDR3 reads TGTGCCTGGAGTCCGACTTTCCAAGAGACCCAGTACTTC.

This clone is a singleton in its sample. V is TRBV5-1 and J is TRBJ2-7, with 9 bases aligning to TRBD1. Germline V gives CDR1 SGHRS, CDR2 YFSETQ. Germline trimming cut 7 bases from V and 5 bases from J; bases unmatched to any gene: 10. The length of the CDR3 is 14 residues. The CDR3 loop is CASEPGDRANEQYF. CDR3 sequence (DNA): TGCGCCAGCGAACCCGGGGACAGGGCCAACGAGCAGTACTTC. The variable domain in full, with the rest retrieved from reference TRBV5-1 and TRBJ2-7, is KAGVTQTPRYLIKTRGQQVTLSCSPISGHRSVSWYQQTPGQGLQFLFEYFSETQRNKGNFPGRFSGRQFSNSRSEMNVSTLELGDSALYLCASEPGDRANEQYFGPGTRLTVT.